A selection of T cell receptor beta chains follows, all from one sample in a study of CD8 T cells in acute hepatitis C reinfection. Repertoires were generated with immunoSEQ multiplex PCR, while TCRdb's copy carries only in-frame clones and drops some. Of approximately 39,000 clones listed, around nine tenths are singletons. Sequencing was done on a sample of naive CD8+ T cells from PBMCs. The receptors were gathered from a man aged 30 to 45 with chronic hepatitis C. CDR3s include the opening cysteine and the closing phenylalanine or tryptophan. A D gene is named only where the DNA matches it firmly. Only some rows state a clone size, as once, few, many or a class for expanded clones.

D gene: -
clone size: -
V gene: TRBV25-1
J gene: TRBJ1-1
CDR3 protein: CASSHEGVPEAFF
CDR3 DNA: TGTGCCAGCAGTCACGAGGGGGTCCCTGAAGCTTTCTTT

D gene: -
clone size: -
V gene: TRBV2
J gene: TRBJ2-3
CDR3 protein: CASETRATNTQYF
CDR3 DNA: TGTGCCAGCGAGACACGGGCCACGAATACGCAGTATTTT

D gene: -
clone size: -
V gene: TRBV29-1
J gene: TRBJ2-1
CDR3 protein: CSAGEWRASSNEQFF
CDR3 DNA: TGCAGCGCCGGAGAATGGAGGGCCTCTAGCAATGAGCAGTTCTTC

D gene: TRBD1
clone size: -
V gene: TRBV5-6
J gene: TRBJ2-7
CDR3 protein: CASSLIGTGGYEQYF
CDR3 DNA: TGTGCCAGCAGCTTGATCGGGACAGGCGGCTACGAGCAGTACTTC

D gene: -
clone size: -
V gene: TRBV7-2
J gene: TRBJ1-4
CDR3 protein: CASSFTRGSEKLFF
CDR3 DNA: TGTGCCAGCAGCTTTACCCGAGGCAGCGAAAAACTGTTTTTT

D gene: TRBD1
clone size: few
V gene: TRBV7-3
J gene: TRBJ2-2
CDR3 protein: CASSLRQGGTGELFF
CDR3 DNA: TGTGCCAGCAGCTTAAGACAGGGGGGCACCGGGGAGCTGTTTTTT

D gene: TRBD2
clone size: -
V gene: TRBV5-6
J gene: TRBJ2-1
CDR3 protein: CASSPGLAGNNEQFF
CDR3 DNA: TGTGCCAGCAGCCCCGGACTAGCGGGAAACAATGAGCAGTTCTTC

D gene: -
clone size: -
V gene: TRBV5-4
J gene: TRBJ1-1
CDR3 protein: CASSLQGGSRGAFF
CDR3 DNA: TGTGCCAGCAGCTTGCAGGGAGGATCCCGGGGGGCTTTCTTT

D gene: TRBD1
clone size: -
V gene: TRBV2
J gene: TRBJ1-2
CDR3 protein: CASKDTGGANYGYTF
CDR3 DNA: TGTGCCAGCAAAGATACAGGGGGCGCGAACTATGGCTACACCTTC

D gene: -
clone size: few
V gene: TRBV4-2
J gene: TRBJ1-2
CDR3 protein: CASSRETGLNPNYGYTF
CDR3 DNA: TGTGCCAGCAGCCGGGAGACAGGACTAAACCCAAACTATGGCTACACCTTC

D gene: TRBD1
clone size: once
V gene: TRBV25-1
J gene: TRBJ2-7
CDR3 protein: CASSPGTGLYEQYF
CDR3 DNA: TGTGCCAGCAGTCCCGGGACAGGGCTCTACGAGCAGTACTTC

D gene: -
clone size: -
V gene: TRBV15
J gene: TRBJ2-1
CDR3 protein: CATSREGDSYNEQFF
CDR3 DNA: TGTGCCACCAGCAGAGAAGGTGACTCCTACAATGAGCAGTTCTTC

D gene: TRBD1
clone size: -
V gene: TRBV7-9
J gene: TRBJ1-2
CDR3 protein: CASSLGGQNGYTF
CDR3 DNA: TGTGCCAGCAGCTTAGGGGGACAGAATGGCTACACCTTC

D gene: TRBD1
clone size: -
V gene: TRBV10-1
J gene: TRBJ1-1
CDR3 protein: CASSRDRANTEAFF
CDR3 DNA: TGCGCCAGCAGTCGGGACAGGGCGAACACTGAAGCTTTCTTT

D gene: -
clone size: -
V gene: TRBV7-6
J gene: TRBJ2-7
CDR3 protein: CASSLPHGYEQYF
CDR3 DNA: TGTGCCAGCAGCTTACCGCACGGGTACGAGCAGTACTTC

D gene: -
clone size: -
V gene: TRBV19
J gene: TRBJ1-2
CDR3 protein: CASSIAQGAGYTF
CDR3 DNA: TGTGCCAGTAGTATAGCACAGGGCGCGGGCTACACCTTC

D gene: TRBD1
clone size: -
V gene: TRBV13
J gene: TRBJ1-6
CDR3 protein: CASSLGVTGANNSPLHF
CDR3 DNA: TGTGCCAGCAGCTTAGGCGTGACAGGGGCGAATAATTCACCCCTCCACTTT

D gene: -
clone size: -
V gene: TRBV7-9
J gene: TRBJ1-4
CDR3 protein: CASSPWGSEKLFF
CDR3 DNA: TGTGCCAGCAGCCCCTGGGGCTCAGAAAAACTGTTTTTT

D gene: -
clone size: once
V gene: TRBV4-1
J gene: TRBJ2-3
CDR3 protein: CASSQVTQGTDTQYF
CDR3 DNA: TGCGCCAGCAGCCAAGTTACTCAAGGCACAGATACGCAGTATTTT

D gene: -
clone size: -
V gene: TRBV30
J gene: TRBJ2-2
CDR3 protein: CAYYLPTGTTGELFF
CDR3 DNA: TGTGCCTATTACCTTCCGACAGGCACCACCGGGGAGCTGTTTTTT

D gene: -
clone size: once
V gene: TRBV27
J gene: TRBJ2-5
CDR3 protein: CASSSDQETQYF
CDR3 DNA: TGTGCCAGCAGTTCAGACCAAGAGACCCAGTACTTC

D gene: -
clone size: -
V gene: TRBV28
J gene: TRBJ2-3
CDR3 protein: CASSLPLKAPYTDTQYF
CDR3 DNA: TGTGCCAGCAGTTTACCCCTTAAGGCTCCCTACACAGATACGCAGTATTTT

D gene: TRBD1
clone size: -
V gene: TRBV29-1
J gene: TRBJ1-2
CDR3 protein: CSVAGTGYGYTF
CDR3 DNA: TGCAGCGTCGCCGGGACAGGGTATGGCTACACCTTC

D gene: TRBD2
clone size: -
V gene: TRBV14
J gene: TRBJ2-1
CDR3 protein: CASSLAGNEQFF
CDR3 DNA: TGTGCCAGCAGTTTAGCGGGCAATGAGCAGTTCTTC

D gene: TRBD2
clone size: -
V gene: TRBV19
J gene: TRBJ2-7
CDR3 protein: CASSSGLGYEQYF
CDR3 DNA: TGTGCCAGTTCTAGCGGGTTAGGCTACGAGCAGTACTTC

D gene: TRBD2
clone size: -
V gene: TRBV7-9
J gene: TRBJ2-3
CDR3 protein: CASSPTIAGGADTQYF
CDR3 DNA: TGTGCCAGCAGCCCAACTATAGCGGGGGGCGCAGATACGCAGTATTTT

D gene: TRBD2
clone size: -
V gene: TRBV19
J gene: TRBJ2-7
CDR3 protein: CASSILGTSAEQYF
CDR3 DNA: TGTGCCAGTAGTATATTAGGGACTAGCGCCGAGCAGTACTTC

D gene: -
clone size: -
V gene: TRBV11-2
J gene: TRBJ2-1
CDR3 protein: CASSYSLSYNEQFF
CDR3 DNA: TGTGCCAGCAGCTATTCCCTCTCCTACAATGAGCAGTTCTTC

D gene: -
clone size: -
V gene: TRBV23-1
J gene: TRBJ2-5
CDR3 protein: CASSHRDLHQETQYF
CDR3 DNA: TGCGCCAGCAGTCACCGGGACCTCCACCAAGAGACCCAGTACTTC

D gene: TRBD2
clone size: -
V gene: TRBV11-2
J gene: TRBJ2-7
CDR3 protein: CASSFGLAGVNRQYF
CDR3 DNA: TGTGCCAGCAGCTTCGGACTAGCGGGAGTCAACAGGCAGTACTTC

D gene: TRBD1
clone size: -
V gene: TRBV30
J gene: TRBJ1-1
CDR3 protein: CAWSVIEFNTGGRAEAFF
CDR3 DNA: TGTGCCTGGAGTGTTATAGAATTCAATACAGGGGGACGGGCTGAAGCTTTCTTT

D gene: -
clone size: -
V gene: TRBV4-1
J gene: TRBJ1-1
CDR3 protein: CASSQGGGPPFF
CDR3 DNA: TGCGCCAGCAGCCAAGGGGGAGGGCCCCCTTTCTTT

D gene: -
clone size: -
V gene: TRBV7-9
J gene: TRBJ1-3
CDR3 protein: CASTGTSSGNTIYF
CDR3 DNA: TGTGCCAGCACCGGGACAAGCTCTGGAAACACCATATATTTT

D gene: -
clone size: -
V gene: TRBV7-9
J gene: TRBJ2-7
CDR3 protein: CASSLNRPYKQYF
CDR3 DNA: TGTGCCAGCAGCCTAAACAGGCCCTACAAGCAGTACTTC

D gene: -
clone size: -
V gene: TRBV18
J gene: TRBJ1-2
CDR3 protein: CASSTDGNYGYTF
CDR3 DNA: TGTGCCAGCTCAACGGATGGAAACTATGGCTACACCTTC

D gene: -
clone size: -
V gene: TRBV7-9
J gene: TRBJ2-7
CDR3 protein: CASSLTSTSSYEQYF
CDR3 DNA: TGTGCCAGCAGCCTAACCTCGACTAGCTCCTACGAGCAGTACTTC

D gene: -
clone size: -
V gene: TRBV5-4
J gene: TRBJ2-1
CDR3 protein: CASSFGQNEQFF
CDR3 DNA: TGTGCCAGCAGCTTCGGGCAGAATGAGCAGTTCTTC

D gene: TRBD2
clone size: -
V gene: TRBV4-1
J gene: TRBJ2-5
CDR3 protein: CASSQELVAGLGEEETQYF
CDR3 DNA: TGCGCCAGCAGCCAAGAGCTGGTAGCGGGACTGGGGGAGGAGGAGACCCAGTACTTC

D gene: TRBD1
clone size: -
V gene: TRBV7-9
J gene: TRBJ1-1
CDR3 protein: CASSTSGGWNTEAFF
CDR3 DNA: TGTGCCAGCAGCACCTCAGGGGGATGGAACACTGAAGCTTTCTTT

D gene: -
clone size: -
V gene: TRBV6-1
J gene: TRBJ2-7
CDR3 protein: CASSEEEGLRSEQYF
CDR3 DNA: TGTGCCAGCAGTGAAGAAGAGGGGCTAAGGAGTGAGCAGTACTTC

D gene: TRBD2
clone size: -
V gene: TRBV30
J gene: TRBJ2-7
CDR3 protein: CAWSVNAGVIYEQYF
CDR3 DNA: TGTGCCTGGAGTGTAAATGCGGGGGTAATCTACGAGCAGTACTTC

D gene: -
clone size: -
V gene: TRBV9
J gene: TRBJ2-1
CDR3 protein: CASSLWESSYNEQFF
CDR3 DNA: TGTGCCAGCAGCCTTTGGGAGAGCTCCTACAATGAGCAGTTCTTC

D gene: -
clone size: -
V gene: TRBV9
J gene: TRBJ1-4
CDR3 protein: CASSVTGAAEKLFF
CDR3 DNA: TGTGCCAGCAGCGTTACCGGGGCGGCTGAAAAACTGTTTTTT

D gene: -
clone size: -
V gene: TRBV2
J gene: TRBJ1-1
CDR3 protein: CATPTGVNTEAFF
CDR3 DNA: TGTGCCACCCCGACAGGCGTGAACACTGAAGCTTTCTTT

D gene: TRBD2
clone size: -
V gene: TRBV4-1
J gene: TRBJ2-5
CDR3 protein: CASSQEQTMGGETQYF
CDR3 DNA: TGCGCCAGCAGCCAAGAACAGACTATGGGAGGGGAGACCCAGTACTTC

D gene: -
clone size: -
V gene: TRBV9
J gene: TRBJ2-1
CDR3 protein: CASSMTEDEQFF
CDR3 DNA: TGTGCCAGCAGCATGACTGAGGATGAGCAGTTCTTC

D gene: -
clone size: -
V gene: TRBV27
J gene: TRBJ2-1
CDR3 protein: CASSFLIEDEQFF
CDR3 DNA: TGTGCCAGCAGTTTTTTGATCGAGGATGAGCAGTTCTTC

D gene: -
clone size: few
V gene: TRBV27
J gene: TRBJ1-5
CDR3 protein: CASSPHRVIPEPQHF
CDR3 DNA: TGTGCCAGCAGTCCGCACAGGGTAATTCCGGAGCCCCAGCATTTT

D gene: -
clone size: -
V gene: TRBV9
J gene: TRBJ1-4
CDR3 protein: CASSGTANEKLFF
CDR3 DNA: TGTGCCAGCAGCGGGACCGCGAATGAAAAACTGTTTTTT

D gene: TRBD1
clone size: -
V gene: TRBV11-2
J gene: TRBJ1-1
CDR3 protein: CASSAQQGAPEAFF
CDR3 DNA: TGTGCCAGCAGCGCGCAACAGGGGGCCCCTGAAGCTTTCTTT

D gene: -
clone size: few
V gene: TRBV4-1
J gene: TRBJ1-1
CDR3 protein: CASSLLSEGEAFF
CDR3 DNA: TGCGCCAGCAGCCTCTTAAGCGAGGGAGAAGCTTTCTTT

D gene: -
clone size: -
V gene: TRBV11-2
J gene: TRBJ2-1
CDR3 protein: CASILGGGWDEQFF
CDR3 DNA: TGTGCCAGCATCTTAGGAGGAGGGTGGGATGAGCAGTTCTTC

D gene: TRBD2
clone size: -
V gene: TRBV9
J gene: TRBJ2-7
CDR3 protein: CASSPGLAEEEQYF
CDR3 DNA: TGTGCCAGCAGCCCGGGACTAGCAGAGGAGGAGCAGTACTTC

D gene: -
clone size: -
V gene: TRBV7-9
J gene: TRBJ2-1
CDR3 protein: CASRYQGPYNEQFF
CDR3 DNA: TGTGCCAGCAGGTATCAGGGTCCCTACAATGAGCAGTTCTTC

D gene: -
clone size: -
V gene: TRBV5-1
J gene: TRBJ2-7
CDR3 protein: CASSSPRGQSSYEQYF
CDR3 DNA: TGCGCCAGCAGCTCACCCCGCGGACAGAGCTCCTACGAGCAGTACTTC